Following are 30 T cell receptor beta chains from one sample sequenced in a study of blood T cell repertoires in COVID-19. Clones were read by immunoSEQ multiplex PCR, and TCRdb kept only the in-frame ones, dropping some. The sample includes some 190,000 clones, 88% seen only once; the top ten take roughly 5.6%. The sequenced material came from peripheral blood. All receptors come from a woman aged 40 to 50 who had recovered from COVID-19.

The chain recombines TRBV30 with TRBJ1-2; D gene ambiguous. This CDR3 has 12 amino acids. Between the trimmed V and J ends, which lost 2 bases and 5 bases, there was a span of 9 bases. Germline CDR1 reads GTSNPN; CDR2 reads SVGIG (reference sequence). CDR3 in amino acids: CAWSMPGYGYTF. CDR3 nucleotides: TGTGCCTGGAGTATGCCCGGGTATGGCTACACCTTC.

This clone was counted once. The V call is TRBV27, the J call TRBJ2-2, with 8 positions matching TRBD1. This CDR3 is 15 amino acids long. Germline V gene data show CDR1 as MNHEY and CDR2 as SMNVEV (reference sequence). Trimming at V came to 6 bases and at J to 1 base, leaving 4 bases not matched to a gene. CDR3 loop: CASSKGQGNTGELFF. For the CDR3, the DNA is TGTGCCAGCAGCAAAGGACAGGGGAACACCGGGGAGCTGTTTTTT.

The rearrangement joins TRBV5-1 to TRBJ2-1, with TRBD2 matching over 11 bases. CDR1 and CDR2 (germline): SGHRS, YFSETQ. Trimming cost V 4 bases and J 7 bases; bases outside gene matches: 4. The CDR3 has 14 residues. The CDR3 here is CASSPTSGSNEQFF. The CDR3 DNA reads TGCGCCAGCAGCCCTACTAGCGGGAGTAATGAGCAGTTCTTC.

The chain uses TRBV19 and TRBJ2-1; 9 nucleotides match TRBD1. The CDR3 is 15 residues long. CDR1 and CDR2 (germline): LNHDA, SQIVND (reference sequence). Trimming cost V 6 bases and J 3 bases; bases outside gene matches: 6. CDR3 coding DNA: TGTGCCAGTAGCCCGGGACAGGGCATCTACAATGAGCAGTTCTTC. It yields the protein CASSPGQGIYNEQFF. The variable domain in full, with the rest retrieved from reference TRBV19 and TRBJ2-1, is DGGITQSPKYLFRKEGQNVTLSCEQNLNHDAMYWYRQDPGQGLRLIYYSQIVNDFQKGDIAEGYSVSREKKESFPLTVTSAQKNPTAFYLCASSPGQGIYNEQFFGPGTRLTVL.

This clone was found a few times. This chain's CDR3 is CASRKGQGSTDTQYF. The CDR3 DNA is TGTGCCAGCAGGAAGGGACAGGGGAGCACAGATACGCAGTATTTT. The rearrangement joins TRBV25-1 to TRBJ2-3, with 10 nucleotides matching TRBD1. The CDR3 totals 15 residues. The V gene's germline CDR1 is MGHDK and CDR2 SYGVNS. V trimming: 6 bases; J trimming: 0 bases; junction bases outside the gene matches: 3.

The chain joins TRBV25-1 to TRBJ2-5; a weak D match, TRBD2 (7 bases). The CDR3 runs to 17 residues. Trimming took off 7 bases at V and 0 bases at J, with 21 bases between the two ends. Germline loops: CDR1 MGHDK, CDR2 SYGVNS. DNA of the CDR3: TGTGCCAGCACCAGGGGCTCCGGGACTACCCACCAAGAGACCCAGTACTTC. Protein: CASTRGSGTTHQETQYF.

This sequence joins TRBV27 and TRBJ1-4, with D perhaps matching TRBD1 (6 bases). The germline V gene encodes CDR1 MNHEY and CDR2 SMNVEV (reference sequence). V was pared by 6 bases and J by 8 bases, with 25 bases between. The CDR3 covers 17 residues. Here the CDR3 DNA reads TGTGCCAGCAGACATAGCCAAAGGGGGGGTATTGGGGAAAAACTGTTTTTT. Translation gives CASRHSQRGGIGEKLFF.

DNA for the CDR3: TGTGCCAGCAGCCAAGTGGGACTAGCGGGATCCGAGCAGTACTTC. Translation gives CASSQVGLAGSEQYF. The chain combines TRBV3-1 (or the pseudogene TRBV3-2) with TRBJ2-7; 13 nucleotides agree with TRBD2. With 1 base clipped from V and 6 bases from J, the junction kept 3 bases outside the gene matches. From germline, CDR1 is LGHDT and CDR2 YNNKEL (reference sequence). The CDR3 is 15 amino acids.

The CDR3 DNA follows: TGCGCCAGCAGCCAGCGGAAAGGTATAGGTAACTACAATGAGCAGTTCTTC. This sequence encodes CASSQRKGIGNYNEQFF. V and J are TRBV5-1 and TRBJ2-1, with D possibly TRBD2 on 5 matching bases. Germline loops: CDR1 SGHRS, CDR2 YFSETQ. The CDR3 has 17 residues. V was clipped by 4 bases and J by 3 bases, with 20 bases between them. Full variable domain (rest looked up from reference TRBV5-1 and TRBJ2-1): KAGVTQTPRYLIKTRGQQVTLSCSPISGHRSVSWYQQTPGQGLQFLFEYFSETQRNKGNFPGRFSGRQFSNSRSEMNVSTLELGDSALYLCASSQRKGIGNYNEQFFGPGTRLTVL.

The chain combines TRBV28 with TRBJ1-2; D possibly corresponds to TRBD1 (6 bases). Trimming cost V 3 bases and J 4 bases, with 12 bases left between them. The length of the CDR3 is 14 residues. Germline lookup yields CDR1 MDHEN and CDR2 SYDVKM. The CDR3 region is CASSFYRQVYGYTF. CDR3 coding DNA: TGTGCCAGCAGTTTTTATAGACAGGTCTATGGCTACACCTTC.

This CDR3 reads CASSLQTGMNTEAFF. CDR3 coding DNA: TGTGCCAGTAGTCTTCAGACAGGGATGAACACTGAAGCTTTCTTT. The chain is built from TRBV19 and TRBJ1-1, with 7 bases matching TRBD1. The germline V gene has CDR1 LNHDA and CDR2 SQIVND (reference sequence). The CDR3 length is 15 residues. Trimming took 5 bases from V and 0 from J; bases not matched to a gene: 6.

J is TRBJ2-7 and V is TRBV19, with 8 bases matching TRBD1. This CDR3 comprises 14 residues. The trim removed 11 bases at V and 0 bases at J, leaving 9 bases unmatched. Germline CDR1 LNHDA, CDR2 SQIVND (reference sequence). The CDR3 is CAASSQGDSYEQYF. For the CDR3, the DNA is TGTGCCGCCTCCTCACAGGGGGACTCCTACGAGCAGTACTTC. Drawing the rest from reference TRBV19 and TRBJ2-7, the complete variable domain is DGGITQSPKYLFRKEGQNVTLSCEQNLNHDAMYWYRQDPGQGLRLIYYSQIVNDFQKGDIAEGYSVSREKKESFPLTVTSAQKNPTAFYLCAASSQGDSYEQYFGPGTRLTVT.

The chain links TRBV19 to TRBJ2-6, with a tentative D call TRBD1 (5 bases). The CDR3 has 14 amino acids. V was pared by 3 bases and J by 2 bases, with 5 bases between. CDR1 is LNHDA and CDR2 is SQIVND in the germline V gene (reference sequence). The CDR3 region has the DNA TGTGCCAGTAGTATCAGGGCTGGGGCCAACGTCCTGACTTTC. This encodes CASSIRAGANVLTF.

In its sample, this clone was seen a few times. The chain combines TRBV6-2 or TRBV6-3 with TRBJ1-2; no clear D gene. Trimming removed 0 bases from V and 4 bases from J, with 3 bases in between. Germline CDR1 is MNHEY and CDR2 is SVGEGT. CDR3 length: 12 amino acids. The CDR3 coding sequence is TGTGCCAGCAGTTACTCGGCCTATGGCTACACCTTC. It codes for CASSYSAYGYTF.

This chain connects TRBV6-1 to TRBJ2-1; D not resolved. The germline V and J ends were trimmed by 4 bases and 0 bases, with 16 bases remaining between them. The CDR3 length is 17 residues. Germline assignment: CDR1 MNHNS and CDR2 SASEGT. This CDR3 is CASSVRLGALSYNEQFF. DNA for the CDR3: TGTGCCAGCAGTGTACGCCTTGGAGCACTCTCCTACAATGAGCAGTTCTTC.

The CDR3, as DNA: TGTGCCAGCAGCTTAACAGGGCAAACCGGGGAGCTGTTTTTT. Residues: CASSLTGQTGELFF. V gene TRBV7-2 combines with J gene TRBJ2-2; perhaps TRBD1 as D (6 bases). Trimming took off 2 bases at V and 5 bases at J, with 9 bases between the two ends. This CDR3 contains 14 residues. Germline values: CDR1 SGHTA, CDR2 FQGNSA.

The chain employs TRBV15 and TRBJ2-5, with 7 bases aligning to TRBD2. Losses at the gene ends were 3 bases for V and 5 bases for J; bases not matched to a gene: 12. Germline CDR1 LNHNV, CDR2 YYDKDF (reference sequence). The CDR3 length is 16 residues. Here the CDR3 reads CATSRGVGGRGETQYF. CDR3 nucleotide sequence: TGTGCCACCAGCAGGGGCGTAGGCGGGCGGGGGGAGACCCAGTACTTC.

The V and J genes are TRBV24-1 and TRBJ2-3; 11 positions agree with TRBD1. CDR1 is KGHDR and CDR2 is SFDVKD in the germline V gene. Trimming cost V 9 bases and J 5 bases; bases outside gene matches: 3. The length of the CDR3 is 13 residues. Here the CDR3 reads CATAGQGVDTQYF. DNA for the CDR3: TGTGCCACCGCGGGACAGGGGGTAGATACGCAGTATTTT.

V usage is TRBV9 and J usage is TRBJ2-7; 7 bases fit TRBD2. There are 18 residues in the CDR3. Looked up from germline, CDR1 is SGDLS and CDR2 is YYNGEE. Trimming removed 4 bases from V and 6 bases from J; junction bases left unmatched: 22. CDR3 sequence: CASSPSPLGSGKLGEQYF. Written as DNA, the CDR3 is TGTGCCAGCAGCCCCTCCCCCCTGGGAAGCGGGAAACTCGGCGAGCAGTACTTC.

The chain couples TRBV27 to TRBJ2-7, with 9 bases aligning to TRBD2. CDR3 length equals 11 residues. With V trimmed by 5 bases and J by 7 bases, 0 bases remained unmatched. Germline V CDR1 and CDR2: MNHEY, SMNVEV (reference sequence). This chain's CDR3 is CASSTSGEQYF. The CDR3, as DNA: TGTGCCAGCAGTACTAGCGGGGAGCAGTACTTC.

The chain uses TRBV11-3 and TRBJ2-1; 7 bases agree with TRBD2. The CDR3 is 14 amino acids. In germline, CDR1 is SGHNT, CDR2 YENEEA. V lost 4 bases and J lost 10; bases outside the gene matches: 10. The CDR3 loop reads CASSSQGTSAEQFF. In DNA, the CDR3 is TGTGCCAGCAGCTCACAAGGAACTAGCGCGGAGCAGTTCTTC.

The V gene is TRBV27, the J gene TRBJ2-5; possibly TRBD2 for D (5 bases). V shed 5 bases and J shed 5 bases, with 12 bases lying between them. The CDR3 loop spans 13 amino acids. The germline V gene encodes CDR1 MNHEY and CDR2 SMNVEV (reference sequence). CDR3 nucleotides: TGTGCCAGCAGTCGGACGGGCGGGGAGACCCAGTACTTC. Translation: CASSRTGGETQYF.

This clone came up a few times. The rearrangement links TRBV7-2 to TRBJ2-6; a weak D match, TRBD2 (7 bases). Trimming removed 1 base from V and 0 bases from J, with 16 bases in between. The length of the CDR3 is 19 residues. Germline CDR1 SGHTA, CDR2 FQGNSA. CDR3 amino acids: CASSLVAAGHISGANVLTF. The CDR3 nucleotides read TGTGCCAGCAGCTTAGTCGCAGCGGGACACATCTCTGGGGCCAACGTCCTGACTTTC.

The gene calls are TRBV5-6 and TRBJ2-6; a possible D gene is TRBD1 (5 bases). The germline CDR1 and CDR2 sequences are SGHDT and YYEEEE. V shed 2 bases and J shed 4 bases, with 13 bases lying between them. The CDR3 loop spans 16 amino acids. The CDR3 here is CASSLFQGYGANVLTF. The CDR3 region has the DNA TGTGCCAGCAGCTTATTTCAGGGTTACGGGGCCAACGTCCTGACTTTC. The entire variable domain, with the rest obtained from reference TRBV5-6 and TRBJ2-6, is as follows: DAGVTQSPTHLIKTRGQQVTLRCSPKSGHDTVSWYQQALGQGPQFIFQYYEEEERQRGNFPDRFSGHQFPNYSSELNVNALLLGDSALYLCASSLFQGYGANVLTFGAGSRLTVL.

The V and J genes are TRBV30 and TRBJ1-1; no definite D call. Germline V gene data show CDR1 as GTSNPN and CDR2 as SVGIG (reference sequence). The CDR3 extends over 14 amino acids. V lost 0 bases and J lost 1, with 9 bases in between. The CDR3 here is CAWSVQPRNTEAFF. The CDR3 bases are TGTGCCTGGAGTGTACAGCCGAGGAACACTGAAGCTTTCTTT.

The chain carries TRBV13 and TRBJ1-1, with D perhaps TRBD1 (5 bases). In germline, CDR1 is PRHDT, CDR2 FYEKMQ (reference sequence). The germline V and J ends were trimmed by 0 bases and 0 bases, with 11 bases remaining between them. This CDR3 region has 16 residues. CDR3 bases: TGTGCCAGCAGCTTAGGGAACGGACATATGAACACTGAAGCTTTCTTT. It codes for CASSLGNGHMNTEAFF.

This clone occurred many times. As DNA, the CDR3 is TGCGCCAGCAGCTCCACGGACAGGGAAGGGGAAAAACTGTTTTTT. This codes for CASSSTDREGEKLFF. The chain links TRBV5-1 to TRBJ1-4; 8 bases align to TRBD1. The CDR3 spans 15 residues. The V gene end was trimmed by 3 bases and the J gene end by 8 bases; junction bases not matched to a gene: 9. Germline CDR1 and CDR2: SGHRS and YFSETQ.

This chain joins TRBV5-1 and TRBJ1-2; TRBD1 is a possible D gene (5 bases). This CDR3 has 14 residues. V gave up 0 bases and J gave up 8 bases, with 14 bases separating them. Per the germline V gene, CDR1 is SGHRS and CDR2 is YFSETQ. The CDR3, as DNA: TGCGCCAGCAGCTTGGGGCAGGGTCTTCGCGGCTACACCTTC. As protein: CASSLGQGLRGYTF.

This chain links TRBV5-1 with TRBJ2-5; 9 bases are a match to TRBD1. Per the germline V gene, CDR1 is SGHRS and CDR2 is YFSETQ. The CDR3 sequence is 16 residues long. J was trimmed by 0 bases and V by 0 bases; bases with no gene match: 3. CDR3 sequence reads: CASSLGQGDYQETQYF. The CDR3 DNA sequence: TGCGCCAGCAGCTTGGGACAGGGGGATTACCAAGAGACCCAGTACTTC.

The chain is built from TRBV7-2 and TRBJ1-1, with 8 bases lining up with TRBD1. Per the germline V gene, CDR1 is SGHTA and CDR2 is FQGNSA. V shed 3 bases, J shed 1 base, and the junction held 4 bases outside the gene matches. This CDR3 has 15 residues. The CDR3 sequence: CASSLDRVGNTEAFF. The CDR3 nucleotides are TGTGCCAGCAGCTTGGACAGGGTAGGGAACACTGAAGCTTTCTTT.